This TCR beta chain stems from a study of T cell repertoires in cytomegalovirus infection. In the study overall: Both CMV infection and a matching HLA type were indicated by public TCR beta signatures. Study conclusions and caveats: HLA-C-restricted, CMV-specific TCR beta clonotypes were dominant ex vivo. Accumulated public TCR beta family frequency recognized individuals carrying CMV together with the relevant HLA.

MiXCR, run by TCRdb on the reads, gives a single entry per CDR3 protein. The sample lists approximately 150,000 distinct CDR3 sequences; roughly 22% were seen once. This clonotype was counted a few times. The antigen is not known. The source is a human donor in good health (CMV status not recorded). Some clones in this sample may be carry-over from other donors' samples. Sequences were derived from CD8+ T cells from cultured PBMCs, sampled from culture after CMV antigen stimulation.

CDR3 in DNA: TGTGCCAGCAGGCCGGGACTAGCTAGCACAGATACGCAGTATTTT. Its translation: CASRPGLASTDTQYF. This chain connects TRBV6-1 to TRBJ2-3; 9 nucleotides line up with TRBD2. The V and J ends lost 6 bases and 0 bases, in that order; junction bases with no gene match: 4. The length of the CDR3 is 15 residues. Germline assignment: CDR1 MNHNS and CDR2 SASEGT.